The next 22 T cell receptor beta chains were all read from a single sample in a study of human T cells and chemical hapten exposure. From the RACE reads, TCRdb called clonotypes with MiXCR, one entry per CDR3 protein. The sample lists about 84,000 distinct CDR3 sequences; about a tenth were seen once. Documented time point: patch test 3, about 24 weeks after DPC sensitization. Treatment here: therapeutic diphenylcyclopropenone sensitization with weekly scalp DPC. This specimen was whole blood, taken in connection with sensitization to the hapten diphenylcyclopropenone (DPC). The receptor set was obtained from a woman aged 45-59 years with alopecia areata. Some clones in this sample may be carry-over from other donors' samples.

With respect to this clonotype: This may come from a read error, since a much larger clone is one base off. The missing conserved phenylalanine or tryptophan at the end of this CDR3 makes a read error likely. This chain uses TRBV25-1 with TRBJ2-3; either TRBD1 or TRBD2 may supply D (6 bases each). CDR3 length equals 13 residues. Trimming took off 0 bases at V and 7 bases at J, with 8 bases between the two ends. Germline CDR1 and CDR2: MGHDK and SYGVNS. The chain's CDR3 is CASSEYGGHTQYI. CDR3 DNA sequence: TGTGCCAGCAGTGAATACGGGGGCCATACGCAGTATATT.

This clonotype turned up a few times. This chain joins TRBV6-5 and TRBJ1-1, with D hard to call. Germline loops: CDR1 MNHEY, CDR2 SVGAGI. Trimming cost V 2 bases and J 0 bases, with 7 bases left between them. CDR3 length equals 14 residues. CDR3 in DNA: TGTGCCAGCAGTTACGAGAACATGAACACTGAAGCTTTCTTT. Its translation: CASSYENMNTEAFF.

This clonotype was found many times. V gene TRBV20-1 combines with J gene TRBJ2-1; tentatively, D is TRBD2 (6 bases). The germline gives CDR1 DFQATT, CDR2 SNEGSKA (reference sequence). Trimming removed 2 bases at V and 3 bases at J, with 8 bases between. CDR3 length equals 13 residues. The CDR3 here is CSARRDFYNEQFF. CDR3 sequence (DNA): TGCAGTGCTAGACGGGACTTCTACAATGAGCAGTTCTTC.

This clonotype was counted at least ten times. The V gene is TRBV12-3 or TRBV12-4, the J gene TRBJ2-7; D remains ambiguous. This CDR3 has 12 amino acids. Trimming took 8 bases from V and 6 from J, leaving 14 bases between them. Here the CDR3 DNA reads TGTGCCAGCGCGGCGAGCCTCCGCGAGCAGTACTTC. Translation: CASAASLREQYF.

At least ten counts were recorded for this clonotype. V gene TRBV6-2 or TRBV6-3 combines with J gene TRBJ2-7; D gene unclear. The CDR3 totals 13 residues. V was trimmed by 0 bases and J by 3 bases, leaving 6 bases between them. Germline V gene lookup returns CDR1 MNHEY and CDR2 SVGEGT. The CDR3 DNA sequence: TGTGCCAGCAGTTACTCGACCGGCTACGAGCAGTACTTC. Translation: CASSYSTGYEQYF.

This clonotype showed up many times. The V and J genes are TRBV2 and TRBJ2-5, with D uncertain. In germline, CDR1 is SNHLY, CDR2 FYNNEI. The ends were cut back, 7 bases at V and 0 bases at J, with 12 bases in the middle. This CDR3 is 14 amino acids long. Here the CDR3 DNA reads TGTGCCAGCAACACGAGGCTCAACCAAGAGACCCAGTACTTC. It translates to CASNTRLNQETQYF.

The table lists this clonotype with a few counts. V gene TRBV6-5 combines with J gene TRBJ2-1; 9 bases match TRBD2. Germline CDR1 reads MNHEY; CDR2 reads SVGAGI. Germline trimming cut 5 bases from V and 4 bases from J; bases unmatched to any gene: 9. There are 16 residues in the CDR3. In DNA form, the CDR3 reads TGTGCCAGCAGTACCGTGACTAGCGGACTTTACAATGAGCAGTTCTTC. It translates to CASSTVTSGLYNEQFF.

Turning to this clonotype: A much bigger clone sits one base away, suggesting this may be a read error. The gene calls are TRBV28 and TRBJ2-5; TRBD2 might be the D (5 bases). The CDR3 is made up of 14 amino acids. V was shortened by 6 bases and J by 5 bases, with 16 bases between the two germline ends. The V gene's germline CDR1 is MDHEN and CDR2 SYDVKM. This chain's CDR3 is CASRFLSGTETQYF. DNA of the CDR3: TGTGCCAGCAGATTCCTCAGCGGAACGGAGACCCAGTACTTC.

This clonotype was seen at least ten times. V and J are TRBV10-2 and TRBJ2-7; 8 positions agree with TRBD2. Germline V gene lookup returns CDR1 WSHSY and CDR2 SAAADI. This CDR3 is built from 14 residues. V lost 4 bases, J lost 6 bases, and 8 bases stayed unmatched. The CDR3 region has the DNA TGCGCCAGCAGTGCAATGGCGGGAGGTGGCGAGCAGTACTTC. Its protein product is CASSAMAGGGEQYF.

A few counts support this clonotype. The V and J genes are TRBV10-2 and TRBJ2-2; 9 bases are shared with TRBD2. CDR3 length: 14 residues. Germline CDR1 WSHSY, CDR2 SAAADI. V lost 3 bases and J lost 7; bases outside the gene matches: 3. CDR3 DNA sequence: TGCGCCAGCAGTGATATAGCGGGAGTCGGGGAGCTGTTTTTT. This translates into CASSDIAGVGELFF.

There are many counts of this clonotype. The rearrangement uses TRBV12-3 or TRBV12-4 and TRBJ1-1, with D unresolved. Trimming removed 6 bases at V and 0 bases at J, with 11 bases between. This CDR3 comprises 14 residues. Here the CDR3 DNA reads TGTGCCAGCAGCCCCTTCCTTATGAACACTGAAGCTTTCTTT. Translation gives CASSPFLMNTEAFF.

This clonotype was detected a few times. For the CDR3, the DNA is TGTGCCAGCAGCAACGGACAGGGGAGGGGAGAGACCCAGTACTTC. This sequence encodes CASSNGQGRGETQYF. The chain recombines TRBV14 with TRBJ2-5, with TRBD1 matching over 9 bases. From germline, CDR1 is SGHDN and CDR2 FVKESK. Unmatched junction bases numbered 8, after V lost 5 bases and J lost 4 bases. The CDR3 has 15 amino acids.

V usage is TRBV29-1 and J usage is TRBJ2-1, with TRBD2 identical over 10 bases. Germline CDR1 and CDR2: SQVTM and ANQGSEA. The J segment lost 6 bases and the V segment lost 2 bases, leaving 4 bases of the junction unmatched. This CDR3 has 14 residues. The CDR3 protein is CSVELAGVGNEQFF. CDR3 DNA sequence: TGCAGCGTTGAACTAGCGGGAGTGGGCAATGAGCAGTTCTTC.

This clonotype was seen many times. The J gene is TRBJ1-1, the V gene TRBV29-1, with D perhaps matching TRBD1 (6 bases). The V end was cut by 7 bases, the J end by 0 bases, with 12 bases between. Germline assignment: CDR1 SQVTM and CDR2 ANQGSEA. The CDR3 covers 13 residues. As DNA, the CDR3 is TGCAGCGCTAGAGGGGGGATGAACACTGAAGCTTTCTTT. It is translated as CSARGGMNTEAFF.

CDR3 nucleotides: TGCAGTGCCTCGGACAGGAGCAATCAGCCCCAGCATTTT. The encoded protein is CSASDRSNQPQHF. The chain recombines TRBV20-1 with TRBJ1-5, with 7 bases aligning to TRBD1. After removal of 6 bases from V and 1 base from J, the junction contained 3 bases not matched to a gene. Germline CDR1 reads DFQATT; CDR2 reads SNEGSKA (reference sequence). This CDR3 spans 13 amino acids.

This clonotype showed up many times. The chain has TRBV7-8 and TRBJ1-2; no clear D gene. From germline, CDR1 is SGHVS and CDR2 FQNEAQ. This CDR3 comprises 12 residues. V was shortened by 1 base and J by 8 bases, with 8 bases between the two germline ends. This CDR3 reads CASSLERLGYTF. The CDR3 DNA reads TGTGCCAGCAGCTTAGAGCGCCTAGGCTACACCTTC.

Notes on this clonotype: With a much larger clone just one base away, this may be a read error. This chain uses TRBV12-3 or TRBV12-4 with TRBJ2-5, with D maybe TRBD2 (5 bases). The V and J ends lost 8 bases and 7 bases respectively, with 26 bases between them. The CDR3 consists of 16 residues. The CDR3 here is CASSPPTLGGGGTQYF. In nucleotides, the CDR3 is TGTGCCAGCTCCCCGCCGACCCTAGGAGGTGGAGGGACCCAGTACTTC.

The CDR3 DNA reads as TGTGCCAGCAGTTTTTCCAATCAGCCCCAGCATTTT. Amino acid sequence: CASSFSNQPQHF. The J gene is TRBJ1-5, the V gene TRBV6-2 or TRBV6-3; D remains ambiguous. The ends were cut back, 4 bases at V and 3 bases at J, with 4 bases in the middle. This CDR3 spans 12 amino acids. Germline V lookup: CDR1 MNHEY, CDR2 SVGEGT.

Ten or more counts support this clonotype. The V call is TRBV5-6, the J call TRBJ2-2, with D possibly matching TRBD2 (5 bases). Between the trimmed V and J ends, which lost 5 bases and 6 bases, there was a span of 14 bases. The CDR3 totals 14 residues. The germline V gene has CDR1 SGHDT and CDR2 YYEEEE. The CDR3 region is CASRLLGSAGELFF. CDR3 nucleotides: TGTGCCAGCAGACTACTAGGGAGCGCCGGGGAGCTGTTTTTT.

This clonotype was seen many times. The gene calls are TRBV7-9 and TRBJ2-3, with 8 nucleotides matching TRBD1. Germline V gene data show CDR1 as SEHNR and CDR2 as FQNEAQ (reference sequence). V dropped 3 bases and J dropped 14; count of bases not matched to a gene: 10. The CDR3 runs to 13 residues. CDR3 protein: CASSLQGAGFRYF. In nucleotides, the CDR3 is TGTGCCAGCAGCTTGCAGGGGGCAGGTTTTAGGTATTTT.

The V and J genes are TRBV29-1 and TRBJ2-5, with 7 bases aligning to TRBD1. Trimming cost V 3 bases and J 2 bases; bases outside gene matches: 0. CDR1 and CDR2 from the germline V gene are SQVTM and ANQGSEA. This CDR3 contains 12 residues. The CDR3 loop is CSVDRGQETQYF. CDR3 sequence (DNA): TGCAGCGTTGACAGGGGGCAAGAGACCCAGTACTTC.

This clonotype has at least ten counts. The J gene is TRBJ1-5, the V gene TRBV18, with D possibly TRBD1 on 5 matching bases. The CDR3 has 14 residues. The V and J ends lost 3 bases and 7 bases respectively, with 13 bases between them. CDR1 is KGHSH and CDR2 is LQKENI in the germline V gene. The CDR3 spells CASSPAAGNQPQHF. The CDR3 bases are TGTGCCAGCTCACCGGCGGCAGGGAACCAGCCCCAGCATTTT.